This T cell receptor (beta chain) was retrieved from a study of CD8+CD57+ T cells in acquired aplastic anemia. The CDR3 consists of 18 residues. Trimming took 3 bases from V and 0 from J, leaving 18 bases between them. CDR1 KGHSH and CDR2 LQKENI come from the germline V gene. Genomic DNA served as template for TCR beta VDJ and CDR3 profiling. In TCRdb, the reads were re-called with MiXCR into one record per CDR3 protein. The sample shows 150,000 to 160,000 distinct CDR3 sequences, about 48% of them seen only once. Only patients with CD8+CD57+ cell expansion on flow cytometry were chosen for sequencing. Each of the patients presented with severe acquired aplastic anemia. No patient had been given any therapy when blood was sampled.

The specimen sequenced was sorted CD4+, CD8+, or CD8+CD57+ T cells (not recorded which) from PBMCs. This TCR came from a human donor with aplastic anemia. The chain combines TRBV18 with TRBJ1-3; D is unclear. CDR3 bases: TGTGCCAGCTCACCTCTCCGAGGTACCTTTAGCTCTGGAAACACCATATATTTT. Its translation: CASSPLRGTFSSGNTIYF.